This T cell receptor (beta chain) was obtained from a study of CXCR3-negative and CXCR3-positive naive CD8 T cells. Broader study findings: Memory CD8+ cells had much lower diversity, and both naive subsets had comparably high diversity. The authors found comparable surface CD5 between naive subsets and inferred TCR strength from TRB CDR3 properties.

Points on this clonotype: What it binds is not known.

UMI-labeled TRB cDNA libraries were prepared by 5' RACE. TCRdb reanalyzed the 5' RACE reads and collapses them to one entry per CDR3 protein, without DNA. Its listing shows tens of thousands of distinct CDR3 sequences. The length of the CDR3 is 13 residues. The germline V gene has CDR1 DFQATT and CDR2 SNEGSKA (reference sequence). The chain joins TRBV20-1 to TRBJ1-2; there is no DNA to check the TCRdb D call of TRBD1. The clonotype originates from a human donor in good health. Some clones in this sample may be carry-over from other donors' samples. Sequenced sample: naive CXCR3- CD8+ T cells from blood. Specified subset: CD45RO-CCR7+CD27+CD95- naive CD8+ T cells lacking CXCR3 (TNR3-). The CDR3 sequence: CSARDKGDYGYTF.